This T cell receptor beta chain was recorded in a study of beta chain features in type 1 diabetes. Germline V gene data show CDR1 as MNHNS and CDR2 as SASEGT. CDR3 size: 18 residues. Trimming removed 3 bases from V and 7 bases from J; junction bases left unmatched: 18. This clone was seen a few times. What was sequenced were expressed TCRB transcripts, since all of the isolated RNA had been reverse transcribed. TCRdb's copy holds only in-frame clones and misses some; the assay was immunoSEQ multiplex PCR. Of about 110,000 clones listed, roughly 43% are singletons. Material for sequencing was stem cell memory CD4+ T cells from blood. J is TRBJ2-4 and V is TRBV6-1; TRBD1 matches at 7 bases. The receptor's source is a woman between 18 and 30 years old in good health. The chain's CDR3 is CASSDQFRTTGMGNIQYF. DNA for the CDR3: TGTGCCAGCAGTGATCAATTCCGGACGACAGGGATGGGGAACATTCAGTACTTC.